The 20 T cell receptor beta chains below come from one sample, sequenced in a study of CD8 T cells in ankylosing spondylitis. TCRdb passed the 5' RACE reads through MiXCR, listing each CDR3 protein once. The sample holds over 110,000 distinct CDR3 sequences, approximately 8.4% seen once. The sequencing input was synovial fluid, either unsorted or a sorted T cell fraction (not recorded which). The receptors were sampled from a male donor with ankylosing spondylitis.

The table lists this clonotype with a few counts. CDR3 sequence (DNA): TGTGCCAGCAGCTTAGCGGGGGACAGGGGAGATACGCAGTATTTT. It codes for CASSLAGDRGDTQYF. The chain recombines TRBV7-9 with TRBJ2-3; the match to TRBD1 covers 10 bases. V shed 0 bases, J shed 5 bases, and the junction held 2 bases outside the gene matches. Germline CDR1 and CDR2: SEHNR and FQNEAQ (reference sequence). This CDR3 region has 15 residues.

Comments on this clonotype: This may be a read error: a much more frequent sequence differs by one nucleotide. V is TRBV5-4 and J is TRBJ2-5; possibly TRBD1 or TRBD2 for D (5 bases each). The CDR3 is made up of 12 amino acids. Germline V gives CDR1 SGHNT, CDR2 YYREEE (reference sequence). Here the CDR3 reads CASSRDQETLYF. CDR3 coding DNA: TGTGCCAGCAGCCGGGACCAAGAGACCCTGTACTTC.

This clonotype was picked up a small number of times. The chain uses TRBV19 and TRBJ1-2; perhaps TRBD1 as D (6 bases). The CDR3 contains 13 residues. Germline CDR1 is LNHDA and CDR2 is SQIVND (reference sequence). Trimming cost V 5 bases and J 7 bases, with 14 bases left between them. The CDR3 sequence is CASSLSRGIGYTF. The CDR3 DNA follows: TGTGCCAGTAGTTTAAGCAGGGGAATTGGCTACACCTTC.

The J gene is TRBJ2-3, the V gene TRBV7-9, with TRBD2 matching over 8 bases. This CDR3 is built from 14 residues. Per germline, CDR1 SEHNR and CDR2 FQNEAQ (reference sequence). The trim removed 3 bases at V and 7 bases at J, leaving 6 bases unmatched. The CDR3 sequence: CASSLGLAGNTQYF. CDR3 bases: TGTGCCAGCAGCTTGGGGCTAGCGGGCAATACGCAGTATTTT.

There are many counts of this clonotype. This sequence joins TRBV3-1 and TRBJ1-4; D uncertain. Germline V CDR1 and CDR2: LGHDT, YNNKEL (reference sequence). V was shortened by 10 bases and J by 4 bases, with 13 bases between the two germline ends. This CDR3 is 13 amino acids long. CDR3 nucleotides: TGTGCCACTCGACGGAGCAATAATGAAAAACTGTTTTTT. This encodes CATRRSNNEKLFF.

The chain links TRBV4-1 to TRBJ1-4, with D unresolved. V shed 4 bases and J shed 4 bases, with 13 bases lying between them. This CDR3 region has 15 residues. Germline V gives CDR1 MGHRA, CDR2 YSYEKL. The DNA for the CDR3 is TGCGCCAGCAGCCTCTCGGAGAGGGATAATGAAAAACTGTTTTTT. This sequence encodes CASSLSERDNEKLFF.

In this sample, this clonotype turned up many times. CDR3 sequence reads: CSVGQDSDQPQHF. The CDR3 bases are TGCAGTGTGGGACAGGACTCGGATCAGCCCCAGCATTTT. The gene calls are TRBV20-1 and TRBJ1-5; the match to TRBD1 covers 8 bases. CDR3 length: 13 residues. Germline loops: CDR1 DFQATT, CDR2 SNEGSKA (reference sequence). Germline trimming cut 7 bases from V and 5 bases from J; bases unmatched to any gene: 7.

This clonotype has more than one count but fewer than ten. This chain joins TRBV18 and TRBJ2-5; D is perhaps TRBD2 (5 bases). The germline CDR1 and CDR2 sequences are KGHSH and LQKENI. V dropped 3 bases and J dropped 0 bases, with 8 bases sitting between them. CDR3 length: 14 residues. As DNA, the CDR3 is TGTGCCAGCTCACCCCCCGGGGACCAAGAGACCCAGTACTTC. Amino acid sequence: CASSPPGDQETQYF.

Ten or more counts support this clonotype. The CDR3: CSASRLSETQYF. In DNA form, the CDR3 reads TGCAGTGCTAGTCGGCTTTCCGAGACCCAGTACTTC. The chain links TRBV20-1 to TRBJ2-5; D is uncertain. The V gene lost 3 bases and the J gene lost 5 bases, with 10 bases spanning the gap. Germline V lookup: CDR1 DFQATT, CDR2 SNEGSKA (reference sequence). The CDR3 loop spans 12 amino acids.

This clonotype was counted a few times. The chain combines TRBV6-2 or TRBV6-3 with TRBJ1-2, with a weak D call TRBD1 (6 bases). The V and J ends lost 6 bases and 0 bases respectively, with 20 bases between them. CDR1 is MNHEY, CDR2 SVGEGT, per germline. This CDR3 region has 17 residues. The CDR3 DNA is TGTGCCAGCAGCCCTCGGGGGGCGACGCCTTCTAACTATGGCTACACCTTC. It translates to CASSPRGATPSNYGYTF.

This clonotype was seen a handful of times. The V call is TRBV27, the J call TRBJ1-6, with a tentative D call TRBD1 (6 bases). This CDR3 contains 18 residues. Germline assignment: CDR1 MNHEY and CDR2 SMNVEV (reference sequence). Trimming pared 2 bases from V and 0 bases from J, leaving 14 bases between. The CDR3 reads CASSLEGGPSSYNSPLHF. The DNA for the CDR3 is TGTGCCAGCAGTTTAGAGGGGGGGCCGAGCTCCTATAATTCACCCCTCCACTTT.

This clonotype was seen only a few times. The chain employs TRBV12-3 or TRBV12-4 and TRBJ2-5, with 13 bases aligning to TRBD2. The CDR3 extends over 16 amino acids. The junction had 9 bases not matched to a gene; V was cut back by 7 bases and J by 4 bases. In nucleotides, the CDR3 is TGTGCCAGCACCTTCGGACTAGCGGGAGCTGGAGAGACCCAGTACTTC. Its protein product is CASTFGLAGAGETQYF.

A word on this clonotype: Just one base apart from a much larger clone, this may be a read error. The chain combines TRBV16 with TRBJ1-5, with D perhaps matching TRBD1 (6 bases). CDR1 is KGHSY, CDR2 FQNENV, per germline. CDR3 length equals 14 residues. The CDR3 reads CASSQSTGIQPQNF. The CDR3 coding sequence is TGTGCCAGCAGCCAATCAACAGGGATTCAGCCCCAGAATTTT.

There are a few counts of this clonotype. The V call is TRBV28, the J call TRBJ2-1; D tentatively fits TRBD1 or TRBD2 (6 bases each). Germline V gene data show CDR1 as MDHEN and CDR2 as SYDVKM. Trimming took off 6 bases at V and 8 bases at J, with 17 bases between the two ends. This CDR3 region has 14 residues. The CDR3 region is CASSPIGGRDEQFF. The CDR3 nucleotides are TGTGCCAGCAGCCCGATAGGGGGGCGGGATGAGCAGTTCTTC.

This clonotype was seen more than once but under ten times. The CDR3 region is CASSVGDRGRTDTQYF. The CDR3 nucleotides read TGTGCCAGCAGCGTAGGGGACAGGGGGCGCACAGATACGCAGTATTTT. V usage is TRBV9 and J usage is TRBJ2-3; the match to TRBD1 covers 12 bases. The CDR3 is 16 amino acids. The germline gives CDR1 SGDLS, CDR2 YYNGEE. The V and J ends lost 0 bases and 1 base, in that order; junction bases with no gene match: 0.

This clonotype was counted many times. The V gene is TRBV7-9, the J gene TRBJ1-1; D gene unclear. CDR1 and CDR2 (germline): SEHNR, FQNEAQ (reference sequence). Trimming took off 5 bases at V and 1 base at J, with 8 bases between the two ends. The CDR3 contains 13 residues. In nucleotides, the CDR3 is TGTGCCAGCAGCCTCTATGGGAACACTGAAGCTTTCTTT. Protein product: CASSLYGNTEAFF.

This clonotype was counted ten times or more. The CDR3 DNA reads as TGTGCCAGCAGTTACAATCCGGAGACTGAAGCTTTCTTT. Translated, it gives CASSYNPETEAFF. The J gene is TRBJ1-1, the V gene TRBV6-2 or TRBV6-3; D remains ambiguous. Germline V gene lookup returns CDR1 MNHEY and CDR2 SVGEGT. V lost 2 bases, J lost 5 bases, and 9 bases lay in between. The CDR3 contains 13 residues.

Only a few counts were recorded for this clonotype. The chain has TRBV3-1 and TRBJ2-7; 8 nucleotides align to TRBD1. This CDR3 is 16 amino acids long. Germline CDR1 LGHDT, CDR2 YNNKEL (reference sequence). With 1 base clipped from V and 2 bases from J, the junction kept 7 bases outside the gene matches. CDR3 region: CASSQVLGTGPYEQYF. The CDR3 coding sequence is TGTGCCAGCAGCCAAGTTCTCGGGACAGGCCCCTACGAGCAGTACTTC.

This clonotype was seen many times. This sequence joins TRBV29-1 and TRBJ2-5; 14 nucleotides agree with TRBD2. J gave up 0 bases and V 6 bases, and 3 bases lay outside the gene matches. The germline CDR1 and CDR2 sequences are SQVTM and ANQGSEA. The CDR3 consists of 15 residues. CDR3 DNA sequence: TGCAGCGTCTCGGGACTAGCGGGAGACCAAGAGACCCAGTACTTC. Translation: CSVSGLAGDQETQYF.

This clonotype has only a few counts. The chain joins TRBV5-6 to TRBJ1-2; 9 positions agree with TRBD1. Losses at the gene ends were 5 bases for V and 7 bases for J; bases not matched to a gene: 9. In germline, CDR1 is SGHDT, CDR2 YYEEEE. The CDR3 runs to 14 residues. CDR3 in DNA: TGTGCCAGCAGGGCAAATACAGGGGGCGGTGGCTACACCTTC. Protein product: CASRANTGGGGYTF. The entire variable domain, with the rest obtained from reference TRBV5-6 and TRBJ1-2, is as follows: DAGVTQSPTHLIKTRGQQVTLRCSPKSGHDTVSWYQQALGQGPQFIFQYYEEEERQRGNFPDRFSGHQFPNYSSELNVNALLLGDSALYLCASRANTGGGGYTFGSGTRLTVV.